The 29 T cell receptor beta chains below come from one sample, sequenced in a study of identical twins. From the 5' RACE reads, TCRdb called clonotypes with MiXCR, one entry per CDR3 protein. There are 500,000 to 550,000 distinct CDR3 sequences in the sample; under 25% occur only once, and roughly 0.5% lies in the top ten. The same sample was also studied in work on yellow fever vaccine responses in identical twins.

Sequenced: CD4+ T cells sorted from blood. Source of these receptors: a young woman in good health.

This sequence joins TRBV2 and TRBJ1-2; D is unresolved. Trimming removed 6 bases from V and 1 base from J, with 12 bases in between. Germline V gene lookup returns CDR1 SNHLY and CDR2 FYNNEI. The CDR3 extends over 14 amino acids. In DNA form, the CDR3 reads TGTGCCAGCAGGACGCCTGACGATAACTATGGCTACACCTTC. This translates into CASRTPDDNYGYTF.

This rearrangement joins TRBV7-8 to TRBJ2-1; 8 nucleotides align to TRBD2. This CDR3 comprises 14 residues. Per germline, CDR1 SGHVS and CDR2 FQNEAQ. The trim removed 5 bases at V and 6 bases at J, leaving 6 bases unmatched. DNA for the CDR3: TGTGCCAGCAGCCATAGCGGGGCGGTCAATGAGCAGTTCTTC. Protein product: CASSHSGAVNEQFF.

This clonotype was seen a few times. The rearrangement links TRBV20-1 to TRBJ2-7; either TRBD1 or TRBD2 may supply D (5 bases each). The CDR3 runs 13 residues. CDR1 is DFQATT, CDR2 SNEGSKA, per germline (reference sequence). The CDR3 nucleotides are TGCAGTGCAAGAGGACTTCGCCAGGGCGAGCAGTACGTC. Translated: CSARGLRQGEQYV.

A note on this clonotype: A much more abundant neighbour one base away suggests this may be a read error. The chain joins TRBV2 to TRBJ2-5; the D is unclear. The V gene's germline CDR1 is SNHLY and CDR2 FYNNEI. The CDR3 is 11 residues long. V was pared by 2 bases and J by 5 bases, with 3 bases between. CDR3 residues: CASSEFETQYF. The DNA of the CDR3 is TGTGCCAGCAGTGAATTTGAGACCCAGTACTTC.

This clonotype has just a few counts. The J gene is TRBJ2-2, the V gene TRBV9; no reliable D call. Trimming removed 0 bases from V and 2 bases from J, with 5 bases in between. This CDR3 has 14 residues. Germline V gene sequence: CDR1 SGDLS, CDR2 YYNGEE. The CDR3 spells CASSVASNTGELFF. CDR3 in DNA: TGTGCCAGCAGCGTAGCGTCCAACACCGGGGAGCTGTTTTTT. Together with reference TRBV9 and TRBJ2-2, the CDR3 gives the full variable domain: DSGVTQTPKHLITATGQRVTLRCSPRSGDLSVYWYQQSLDQGLQFLIQYYNGEERAKGNILERFSAQQFPDLHSELNLSSLELGDSALYFCASSVASNTGELFFGEGSRLTVL.

This clonotype was seen a few times. V usage is TRBV3-1 and J usage is TRBJ2-5; 8 positions match TRBD2. The trim removed 2 bases at V and 2 bases at J, leaving 4 bases unmatched. The germline CDR1 and CDR2 sequences are LGHDT and YNNKEL (reference sequence). This CDR3 has 15 residues. This CDR3 reads CASSQWTSPQETQYF. The CDR3 DNA sequence: TGTGCCAGCAGCCAATGGACTAGCCCACAAGAGACCCAGTACTTC.

The table lists this clonotype with a few counts. V gene TRBV20-1 combines with J gene TRBJ2-1; TRBD2 agrees at 12 bases. The J segment lost 7 bases and the V segment lost 5 bases, leaving 6 bases of the junction unmatched. In germline, CDR1 is DFQATT, CDR2 SNEGSKA (reference sequence). This CDR3 region has 14 residues. The CDR3 sequence: CSAGGTSGPNEQFF. In DNA, the CDR3 is TGCAGTGCTGGAGGGACTAGCGGGCCGAATGAGCAGTTCTTC.

V usage is TRBV7-9 and J usage is TRBJ1-1, with D perhaps TRBD1 (5 bases). With 2 bases removed from V and 5 bases from J, the gap between germline ends came to 21 bases. The CDR3 has 17 residues. Germline V gene lookup returns CDR1 SEHNR and CDR2 FQNEAQ (reference sequence). The CDR3 loop reads CASSLMGGFSSDTEAFF. CDR3 coding DNA: TGTGCCAGCAGCTTAATGGGGGGTTTTTCCTCGGATACTGAAGCTTTCTTT.

This clonotype turned up a few times. The chain employs TRBV4-2 and TRBJ1-5; 8 nucleotides align to TRBD1. This CDR3 is built from 15 residues. Germline lookup yields CDR1 LGHNA and CDR2 YNFKEQ. V gave up 3 bases and J gave up 3 bases; unmatched junction bases: 4. The CDR3 region has the DNA TGTGCCAGCAGCCAGACAGGGGACGACAATCAGCCCCAGCATTTT. Residues: CASSQTGDDNQPQHF.

The CDR3 DNA sequence: TGTGCCAGCAGCTTAGCGTCTGCCTACCAAGAGACCCAGTACTTC. This encodes CASSLASAYQETQYF. The chain combines TRBV7-6 with TRBJ2-5; D remains unclear. The germline V gene encodes CDR1 SGHVS and CDR2 FNYEAQ. Trimming shortened V by 0 bases and J by 0 bases, and 8 bases separated the two germline ends. The CDR3 has 15 residues.

J is TRBJ2-1 and V is TRBV4-2; D might be TRBD2 (5 bases). There are 17 residues in the CDR3. CDR1 is LGHNA and CDR2 is YNFKEQ in the germline V gene. V was cut by 0 bases and J by 0 bases, with 12 bases left in between. Here the CDR3 reads CASSQDKGGSSYNEQFF. The DNA for the CDR3 is TGTGCCAGCAGCCAAGATAAGGGCGGGTCCTCCTACAATGAGCAGTTCTTC.

This clonotype was detected once. The gene calls are TRBV4-2 and TRBJ2-1, with 12 bases lining up with TRBD2. The V and J ends lost 0 bases and 7 bases, in that order; junction bases with no gene match: 16. CDR3 length: 20 amino acids. Germline V lookup: CDR1 LGHNA, CDR2 YNFKEQ. The CDR3 DNA sequence: TGTGCCAGCAGCCAAGATAGTTTGCTAGCGGGGGGGCGAAGTTGGAATGAGCAGTTCTTC. Translation gives CASSQDSLLAGGRSWNEQFF.

This clonotype was seen a single time. The chain carries TRBV11-2 and TRBJ2-1; D not resolved. With 4 bases removed from V and 0 bases from J, the gap between germline ends came to 13 bases. The CDR3 length is 16 residues. Germline V lookup: CDR1 SGHAT, CDR2 FQNNGV. This chain's CDR3 is CASSSRPGASYNEQFF. The CDR3 DNA sequence: TGTGCCAGCAGCTCCCGACCCGGTGCCTCCTACAATGAGCAGTTCTTC.

This clonotype was counted at least ten times. This chain joins TRBV2 and TRBJ2-4, with D perhaps matching TRBD1 (6 bases). The CDR3 runs to 14 residues. In germline, CDR1 is SNHLY, CDR2 FYNNEI. V lost 6 bases to trimming and J lost 4 bases, with 13 bases between them. The CDR3 sequence: CASSSNGQKNIQYF. CDR3 in DNA: TGTGCCAGCAGCTCTAATGGACAGAAAAACATTCAGTACTTC.

This chain connects TRBV7-3 to TRBJ2-1, with 9 bases matching TRBD2. J lost 4 bases, V lost 5 bases, and 9 bases had no gene match. This CDR3 contains 16 residues. Germline loops: CDR1 SGHTA, CDR2 FQGTGA. DNA of the CDR3: TGTGCCAGCAGCCTCTTAGCGGGAGCGGGATACAATGAGCAGTTCTTC. Its translation: CASSLLAGAGYNEQFF. Together with reference TRBV7-3 and TRBJ2-1, the CDR3 gives the full variable domain: GAGVSQTPSNKVTEKGKYVELRCDPISGHTALYWYRQSLGQGPEFLIYFQGTGAADDSGLPNDRFFAVRPEGSVSTLKIQRTERGDSAVYLCASSLLAGAGYNEQFFGPGTRLTVL.

This clonotype was observed a handful of times. The chain combines TRBV6-5 with TRBJ2-3; 7 bases are a match to TRBD2. Trimming took 0 bases from V and 2 from J; bases not matched to a gene: 2. The CDR3 consists of 15 residues. Germline V gene sequence: CDR1 MNHEY, CDR2 SVGAGI. CDR3 loop: CASSYSRDYTDTQYF. The CDR3 bases are TGTGCCAGCAGTTACTCCCGGGACTACACAGATACGCAGTATTTT.

Ten or more counts support this clonotype. The V and J genes are TRBV7-9 and TRBJ2-2; D remains unclear. V was shortened by 5 bases and J by 8 bases, with 12 bases between the two germline ends. Germline assignment: CDR1 SEHNR and CDR2 FQNEAQ (reference sequence). CDR3 length: 13 residues. CDR3 protein: CASSPRGGGELFF. The CDR3 coding sequence is TGTGCCAGCAGCCCACGAGGCGGTGGGGAGCTGTTTTTT.

The chain combines TRBV2 with TRBJ1-3; D might be TRBD1 (6 bases). The CDR3 length is 14 residues. V was trimmed by 8 bases and J by 4 bases, leaving 15 bases between them. Germline lookup yields CDR1 SNHLY and CDR2 FYNNEI. This CDR3 is CASQTQGLGNTIYF. Written as DNA, the CDR3 is TGTGCCAGCCAAACACAGGGCCTCGGAAACACCATATATTTT.

In this sample, this clonotype turned up a few times. The J gene is TRBJ2-2, the V gene TRBV3-1; 9 nucleotides agree with TRBD1. The V gene end was trimmed by 3 bases and the J gene end by 7 bases; junction bases not matched to a gene: 15. Germline lookup yields CDR1 LGHDT and CDR2 YNNKEL (reference sequence). There are 18 residues in the CDR3. The CDR3 loop reads CASSQRWPPGQGVGELFF. The CDR3 bases are TGTGCCAGCAGCCAGCGGTGGCCCCCGGGACAGGGAGTCGGGGAGCTGTTTTTT.

This clonotype has a handful of counts. The chain links TRBV3-1 to TRBJ2-2; no firm D call. CDR1 and CDR2 from the germline V gene are LGHDT and YNNKEL (reference sequence). Trimming removed 4 bases from V and 5 bases from J, with 11 bases in between. The CDR3 spans 14 residues. DNA for the CDR3: TGTGCCAGCAGCCTCCCGGTAGGAACCGGGGAGCTGTTTTTT. As protein: CASSLPVGTGELFF.

This clonotype appeared a few times. This chain connects TRBV20-1 to TRBJ2-5, with a possible D match to TRBD2 (7 bases). This CDR3 is 15 amino acids long. The V end was cut by 5 bases, the J end by 7 bases, with 23 bases between. CDR1 and CDR2 from the germline V gene are DFQATT and SNEGSKA (reference sequence). The CDR3 reads CSASREGGGLGTQYF. The DNA of the CDR3 is TGCAGTGCTTCCCGAGAGGGGGGAGGGCTCGGGACCCAGTACTTC.

This clonotype came up a few times. As DNA, the CDR3 is TGCGCCAGCAGCGAGGCAGGTACAGATACGCAGTATTTT. Residues: CASSEAGTDTQYF. The chain has TRBV5-1 and TRBJ2-3; no definite D call. The germline V and J ends were trimmed by 4 bases and 3 bases, with 9 bases remaining between them. In germline, CDR1 is SGHRS, CDR2 YFSETQ. The CDR3 totals 13 residues.

The chain carries TRBV20-1 and TRBJ1-1; D is unclear. With 2 bases removed from V and 8 bases from J, the gap between germline ends came to 9 bases. The germline gives CDR1 DFQATT, CDR2 SNEGSKA (reference sequence). The CDR3 loop spans 11 amino acids. In DNA form, the CDR3 reads TGCAGTGCTAGAAGGAAGGAAGAAGCTTTCTTT. It is translated as CSARRKEEAFF.

The rearrangement joins TRBV18 to TRBJ1-1; a possible D gene is TRBD1 (6 bases). The CDR3 totals 16 residues. CDR1 and CDR2 (germline): KGHSH, LQKENI. With 4 bases removed from V and 0 bases from J, the gap between germline ends came to 15 bases. CDR3 sequence reads: CASSLWAGAMNTEAFF. The CDR3 bases are TGTGCCAGCTCACTTTGGGCAGGGGCCATGAACACTGAAGCTTTCTTT. Together with reference TRBV18 and TRBJ1-1, the CDR3 gives the full variable domain: NAGVMQNPRHLVRRRGQEARLRCSPMKGHSHVYWYRQLPEEGLKFMVYLQKENIIDESGMPKERFSAEFPKEGPSILRIQQVVRGDSAAYFCASSLWAGAMNTEAFFGQGTRLTVV.

The V and J genes are TRBV12-2 and TRBJ1-1. TRBV12-2 is a known pseudogene. This CDR3 is built from 17 residues. CDR3 sequence reads: CASRLAREQKGRTEAFF. The CDR3 nucleotides are TGTGCAAGTCGCTTAGCGAGAGAACAGAAAGGGAGGACTGAAGCTTTCTTT.

This clonotype turned up a few times. The chain is built from TRBV5-1 and TRBJ1-2, with TRBD1 identical over 7 bases. The CDR3 runs to 13 residues. V shed 4 bases and J 4 bases; nucleotides not matched to a gene: 4. Germline V gives CDR1 SGHRS, CDR2 YFSETQ. In nucleotides, the CDR3 is TGCGCCAGCAGCCCGGGACAGCTCTATGGCTACACCTTC. It codes for CASSPGQLYGYTF.

This clonotype has just a few counts. The V gene is TRBV20-1, the J gene TRBJ2-1; tentatively, D is TRBD2 (6 bases). CDR3 length equals 14 residues. The V end lost 7 bases, the J end lost 4 bases, and 17 bases lay between the germline ends. CDR1 and CDR2 (germline): DFQATT, SNEGSKA (reference sequence). This CDR3 is CSVPPSGPYNEQFF. The DNA of the CDR3 is TGCAGTGTCCCCCCGAGCGGGCCTTACAATGAGCAGTTCTTC.

This clonotype was seen a few times. The chain recombines TRBV10-2 with TRBJ1-6; D is unresolved. This CDR3 has 14 residues. Between the trimmed V and J ends, which lost 3 bases and 1 base, there was a span of 4 bases. Germline V CDR1 and CDR2: WSHSY, SAAADI. CDR3 protein: CASSDGSYNSPLHF. The DNA for the CDR3 is TGCGCCAGCAGTGACGGGTCCTATAATTCACCCCTCCACTTT.

The rearrangement uses TRBV10-1 and TRBJ1-2; D gene uncertain. V shed 5 bases and J shed 8 bases, with 15 bases lying between them. Germline V gene sequence: CDR1 WNHNN, CDR2 SYGVQD (reference sequence). The CDR3 is 13 residues long. CDR3 nucleotide sequence: TGCGCCAGCAGTCCAAACCCTGACGGAGGCTACACCTTC. It is translated as CASSPNPDGGYTF.